The present T cell receptor (beta chain) was sequenced within a study of response to subunit inactivated influenza vaccine. Turning to this clonotype: What it binds is unknown.

CDR3 length equals 16 residues. V was cut by 3 bases and J by 6 bases, with 21 bases left in between. Germline V lookup: CDR1 SGHRS, CDR2 YFSETQ. In TCRdb, the RT-PCR reads were re-called with MiXCR into one record per CDR3 protein. Seen here are approximately 700,000 distinct CDR3 sequences, more than 11% observed once, and the top ten hold 5.5% to 7%. Study-level findings and limits: Authors suggested each seasonal influenza vaccination recruits few new T cells.

The sequencing here drew on PBMCs from blood, taken roughly 2 weeks before vaccination. The clonotype originates from a man in his fifties who received an inactivated influenza vaccine. The rearrangement links TRBV5-1 to TRBJ1-1; no clear D. This chain's CDR3 is CASSSLTADLNAEAFF. The CDR3 nucleotides read TGCGCCAGCAGCTCTCTAACTGCGGACCTTAACGCTGAAGCTTTCTTT.